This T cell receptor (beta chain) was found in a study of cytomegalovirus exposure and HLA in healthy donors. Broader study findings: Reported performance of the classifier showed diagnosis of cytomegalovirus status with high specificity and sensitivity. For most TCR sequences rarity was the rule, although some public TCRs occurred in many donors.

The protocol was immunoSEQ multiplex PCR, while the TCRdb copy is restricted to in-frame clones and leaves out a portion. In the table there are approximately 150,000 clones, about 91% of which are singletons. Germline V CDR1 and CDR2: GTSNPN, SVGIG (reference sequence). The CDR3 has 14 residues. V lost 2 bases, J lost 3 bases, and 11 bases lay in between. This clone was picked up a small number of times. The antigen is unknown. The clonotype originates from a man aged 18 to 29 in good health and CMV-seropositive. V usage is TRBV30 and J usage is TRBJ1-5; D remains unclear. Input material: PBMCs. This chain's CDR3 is CAWSLGGYNQPQHF. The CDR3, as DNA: TGTGCCTGGAGTCTGGGAGGGTACAATCAGCCCCAGCATTTT.